This T cell receptor beta chain emerged from a study of blood T cell repertoires in COVID-19. The study drew participants aged roughly 18 to 95 years from approximately 23 US areas. Germline V lookup: CDR1 LGHDT, CDR2 YNNKEL (reference sequence). V was cut by 1 base and J by 9 bases, with 12 bases left in between. The CDR3 has 13 residues. The repertoire was sequenced with immunoSEQ multiplex PCR; TCRdb's copy has only in-frame clones and lacks some. The sample lists some 320,000 clones, roughly 86% occurring once. The sequence was obtained from a woman in her forties or fifties who had been exposed to COVID-19. The chain employs TRBV3-1 (or the pseudogene TRBV3-2) and TRBJ2-5; D possibly corresponds to TRBD1 (5 bases). Sequenced sample: PBMCs or T cells enriched from blood (not recorded which). For the CDR3, the DNA is TGTGCCAGCAGCCAAGTCCAGGGTGGGCCCCAGTACTTC. Translated: CASSQVQGGPQYF.